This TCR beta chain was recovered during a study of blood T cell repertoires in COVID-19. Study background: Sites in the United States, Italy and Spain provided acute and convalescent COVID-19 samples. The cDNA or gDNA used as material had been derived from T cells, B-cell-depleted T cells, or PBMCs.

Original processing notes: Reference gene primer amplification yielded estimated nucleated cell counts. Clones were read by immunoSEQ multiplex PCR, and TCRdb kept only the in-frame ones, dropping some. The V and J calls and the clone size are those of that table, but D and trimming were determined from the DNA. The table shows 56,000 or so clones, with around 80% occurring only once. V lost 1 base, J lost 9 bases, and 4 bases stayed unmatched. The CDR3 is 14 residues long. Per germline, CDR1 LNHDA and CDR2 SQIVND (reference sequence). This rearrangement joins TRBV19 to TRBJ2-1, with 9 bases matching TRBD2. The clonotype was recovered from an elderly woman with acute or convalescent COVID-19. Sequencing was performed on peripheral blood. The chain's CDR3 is CASSIGRGGVEQFF. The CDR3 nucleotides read TGTGCCAGTAGTATAGGGCGGGGGGGCGTTGAGCAGTTCTTC.